This is a list of T cell receptor beta chains from one sample in a study of breast tumors, draining lymph nodes, adjacent tissues. Via MiXCR, TCRdb re-called the multiplex PCR reads, giving one row per CDR3 protein. The sample holds roughly 130,000 distinct CDR3 sequences, 15% to 20% seen once. Sequencing was carried out using axillary lymph node tissue. All receptors come from a female donor with breast cancer. Some clones in this sample may be carry-over from other donors' samples. CDR3s leave out the opening cysteine and the closing phenylalanine or tryptophan. The size field is filled for only some rows; it gives once, few, many or a size class.

V,size,CDR3
TRBV6-4,many,ASSDAGGPDTQY
TRBV6-5,many,ASSPWGQGGGKTQY
TRBV6-6,many,ASTARQGYNSPLH
TRBV5-6,many,ASSWTQRAASDTQY
TRBV5-1,many,ASSPGQGRPFGYEQY
TRBV12-3/TRBV12-4,many,ASSLGQINEKLF
TRBV29-1,many,SAEQEYGYT
TRBV7-8,many,ASSSTGTDTQY
TRBV3-1,many,ASSQALNQPQH
TRBV4-1,many,ASSQDRSPYSPLH
TRBV20-1,many,SGGLDSTLGEQY
TRBV20-1,many,SAPGHVLQETQY
TRBV6-1,many,ASSRGQNNEQF
TRBV7-2,-,ASSLRAGSGAKNIQY
TRBV12-3/TRBV12-4,-,ASTLAGGLRTGELF
TRBV20-1,many,SARTSGQLGTQY
TRBV7-7,many,ASSPDSYNEQF